The 21 T cell receptor beta chains in this list originate from one sample, sequenced in a study of cytomegalovirus exposure and HLA in healthy donors. The PCR had 60 Vbeta and 13 Jbeta primers. The protocol was immunoSEQ multiplex PCR, while the TCRdb copy is restricted to in-frame clones and leaves out a portion. The sample holds 100,000 or so clones; around three quarters are singletons and the top ten take roughly 4.5%. The sample taken for sequencing was PBMCs. These receptors were collected from a woman in her thirties or forties in good health and CMV-seropositive.

The chain's CDR3 is CASGLLRDKVYEQYF. In DNA form, the CDR3 reads TGTGCTAGTGGTTTGCTCCGGGACAAAGTCTACGAGCAGTACTTC. The rearrangement links TRBV12-5 to TRBJ2-7; a possible D gene is TRBD1 (6 bases). Germline CDR1 reads LGHNT; CDR2 reads FRNRAP. The CDR3 sequence is 15 residues long. V lost 2 bases to trimming and J lost 3 bases, with 14 bases between them.

The V and J genes are TRBV29-1 and TRBJ2-1; TRBD1 matches 10 bases. CDR1 is SQVTM, CDR2 ANQGSEA, per germline. V lost 1 base and J lost 7; bases outside the gene matches: 7. CDR3 size: 15 residues. The CDR3 DNA follows: TGCAGCGTTGAAGTCTCCGGGACAGGGGATAATGAGCAGTTCTTC. This encodes CSVEVSGTGDNEQFF.

In DNA form, the CDR3 reads TGTGCCAGCTCCCGTGGGACTAGCGGGAGCACCTACAATGAGCAGTTCTTC. The encoded protein is CASSRGTSGSTYNEQFF. V usage is TRBV18 and J usage is TRBJ2-1; 14 bases are a match to TRBD2. The CDR3 runs to 17 residues. Germline trimming cut 6 bases from V and 2 bases from J; bases unmatched to any gene: 6. Germline values: CDR1 KGHSH, CDR2 LQKENI.

This clone came up once. The chain combines TRBV15 with TRBJ1-4; no clear D gene. Germline-derived CDR1 and CDR2 are LNHNV and YYDKDF (reference sequence). The CDR3 runs 15 residues. The V and J ends lost 1 base and 4 bases respectively, with 10 bases between them. Here the CDR3 reads CATSRVSGVNEKLFF. Here the CDR3 DNA reads TGTGCCACCAGCAGAGTCAGCGGAGTTAATGAAAAACTGTTTTTT. The full variable domain, its missing parts supplied by reference TRBV15 and TRBJ1-4, is DAMVIQNPRYQVTQFGKPVTLSCSQTLNHNVMYWYQQKSSQAPKLLFHYYDKDFNNEADTPDNFQSRRPNTSFCFLDIRSPGLGDTAMYLCATSRVSGVNEKLFFGSGTQLSVL.

The rearrangement joins TRBV5-8 to TRBJ2-1; TRBD2 aligns across 8 bases. V dropped 10 bases and J dropped 4; count of bases not matched to a gene: 10. The CDR3 runs to 14 residues. From germline, CDR1 is SGHTS and CDR2 YDEGEE. The CDR3, as DNA: TGTGCCGCCTTTGGACTAGCAGGATACAATGAGCAGTTCTTC. Translating it yields CAAFGLAGYNEQFF.

J is TRBJ1-5 and V is TRBV18, with 9 bases lining up with TRBD1. The CDR3 is made up of 15 amino acids. Losses at the gene ends were 3 bases for V and 8 bases for J; bases not matched to a gene: 8. CDR1 is KGHSH, CDR2 LQKENI, per germline. The CDR3 spells CASSPQGQGVEPQHF. CDR3 in DNA: TGTGCCAGCTCACCTCAGGGACAGGGAGTGGAGCCCCAGCATTTT.

The chain is built from TRBV5-4 and TRBJ1-3, with a weak D call TRBD1 (5 bases). Germline V gives CDR1 SGHNT, CDR2 YYREEE (reference sequence). With 6 bases removed from V and 0 bases from J, the gap between germline ends came to 10 bases. The CDR3 covers 14 residues. The CDR3, as DNA: TGTGCCAGCAACCCCGACAGCTCTGGAAACACCATATATTTT. As protein: CASNPDSSGNTIYF.

The chain couples TRBV28 to TRBJ2-6; 9 bases match TRBD1. CDR1 MDHEN and CDR2 SYDVKM come from the germline V gene. The V segment lost 5 bases and the J segment 3 bases; nucleotides outside the gene matches: 8. CDR3 length: 17 amino acids. In nucleotides, the CDR3 is TGTGCCAGCAGTGAGAGTACAGGGGGCTTTGGGGCCAACGTCCTGACTTTC. Translation: CASSESTGGFGANVLTF.

This clone is a singleton in its sample. The V call is TRBV5-6, the J call TRBJ2-7; the match to TRBD2 covers 12 bases. After removal of 4 bases from V and 5 bases from J, the junction contained 10 bases not matched to a gene. Looked up from germline, CDR1 is SGHDT and CDR2 is YYEEEE. The CDR3 has 16 amino acids. CDR3 in amino acids: CASSPLVTSGRHEQYF. In nucleotides, the CDR3 is TGTGCCAGCAGCCCACTTGTTACTAGCGGGAGGCACGAGCAGTACTTC.

This clone was detected only once. The chain links TRBV7-9 to TRBJ2-7; TRBD2 matches at 11 bases. This CDR3 is built from 15 residues. The germline V gene encodes CDR1 SEHNR and CDR2 FQNEAQ (reference sequence). Trimming removed 6 bases from V and 2 bases from J; junction bases left unmatched: 6. The DNA for the CDR3 is TGTGCCAGCAGTCCTAGCGGGAGGCCTACCTACGAGCAGTACTTC. Translated: CASSPSGRPTYEQYF.

The chain combines TRBV27 with TRBJ1-5, with D maybe TRBD1 (6 bases). Looked up from germline, CDR1 is MNHEY and CDR2 is SMNVEV (reference sequence). The CDR3 runs 15 residues. Trimming pared 5 bases from V and 5 bases from J, leaving 16 bases between. The CDR3 spells CASSPRGRVHQPQHF. As DNA, the CDR3 is TGTGCCAGCAGTCCCAGGGGCAGGGTCCATCAGCCCCAGCATTTT.

A note on this clone: Its ends do not fully match the called genes, so a read error is possible. The chain combines TRBV7-9 with TRBJ2-7; D remains unclear. This CDR3 spans 12 amino acids. The germline V gene has CDR1 SEHNR and CDR2 FQNEAQ (reference sequence). The CDR3 reads CSSRPLSYEQYF. In nucleotides, the CDR3 is TGTTCCAGCAGGCCGCTCAGCTACGAGCAGTACTTC.

The chain combines TRBV5-6 with TRBJ2-2; TRBD2 matches at 13 bases. Germline V gives CDR1 SGHDT, CDR2 YYEEEE. V shed 4 bases and J 0 bases; nucleotides not matched to a gene: 6. The CDR3 consists of 18 residues. CDR3 nucleotides: TGTGCCAGCAGCATCCCGGGACTAGCGGGACCGAACACCGGGGAGCTGTTTTTT. It codes for CASSIPGLAGPNTGELFF. The full variable domain, rest sourced from reference TRBV5-6 and TRBJ2-2, is DAGVTQSPTHLIKTRGQQVTLRCSPKSGHDTVSWYQQALGQGPQFIFQYYEEEERQRGNFPDRFSGHQFPNYSSELNVNALLLGDSALYLCASSIPGLAGPNTGELFFGEGSRLTVL.

A single count supports this clone. The V call is TRBV7-9, the J call TRBJ2-7; 9 bases line up with TRBD2. This CDR3 has 16 amino acids. In germline, CDR1 is SEHNR, CDR2 FQNEAQ (reference sequence). V lost 3 bases, J lost 2 bases, and 8 bases stayed unmatched. The CDR3 nucleotides read TGTGCCAGCAGCTTCCCGCGGGAGGGCCCCACCTACGAGCAGTACTTC. Translation gives CASSFPREGPTYEQYF.

This clone is a singleton in its sample. The rearrangement joins TRBV7-9 to TRBJ2-3, with 12 bases lining up with TRBD2. CDR3 length: 17 amino acids. Trimming cost V 5 bases and J 4 bases; bases outside gene matches: 10. Looked up from germline, CDR1 is SEHNR and CDR2 is FQNEAQ (reference sequence). CDR3 coding DNA: TGTGCCAGCAGCCAACGAAGACTAGCGGGAGTTGCAGATACGCAGTATTTT. Protein sequence: CASSQRRLAGVADTQYF.

The chain uses TRBV21-1 and TRBJ2-7; no DNA check was done on the table's D call, TRBD1. TRBV21-1 counts as a pseudogene. The CDR3 is 15 amino acids. The CDR3 nucleotides read TGTGCCAGCAGCCATATTTGGGGACAGTTCCACGAGCAGTACTTC. Translating it yields CASSHIWGQFHEQYF.

The rearrangement uses TRBV6-6 and TRBJ2-5; weak D call: TRBD1 (5 bases). Germline CDR1 reads MNHNY; CDR2 reads SVGAGI (reference sequence). The CDR3 is made up of 16 amino acids. V gave up 3 bases and J gave up 4 bases, with 18 bases separating them. CDR3 sequence reads: CASSYGAAGQGETQYF. The CDR3 region has the DNA TGTGCCAGCAGTTATGGGGCGGCAGGGCAGGGAGAGACCCAGTACTTC.

The genes are TRBV11-2 and TRBJ2-7; the D gene is possibly TRBD1 (5 bases). Germline assignment: CDR1 SGHAT and CDR2 FQNNGV. The CDR3 is made up of 14 amino acids. Between the trimmed V and J ends, which lost 2 bases and 2 bases, there was a span of 10 bases. For the CDR3, the DNA is TGTGCCAGCAGCTTACAGGGAAGTGCCTACGAGCAGTACTTC. This encodes CASSLQGSAYEQYF.

The J gene is TRBJ2-5, the V gene TRBV6-5; weak D call: TRBD2 (6 bases). The end of the DNA is better explained by TRBJ2-7, so the J call may be wrong. CDR1 MNHEY and CDR2 SVGAGI come from the germline V gene. The CDR3 loop spans 14 amino acids. The CDR3 loop reads CASSYSGRTYEQYF. CDR3 coding DNA: TGTGCCAGCAGTTACTCGGGGAGGACCTACGAGCAGTACTTC.

This chain joins TRBV27 and TRBJ2-7; TRBD1 might be the D (6 bases). The germline V gene has CDR1 MNHEY and CDR2 SMNVEV (reference sequence). CDR3 size: 17 residues. The V end lost 0 bases, the J end lost 2 bases, and 17 bases lay between the germline ends. CDR3 sequence: CASSLSKGSGVPYEQYF. DNA for the CDR3: TGTGCCAGCAGTTTATCGAAAGGCTCAGGGGTCCCCTACGAGCAGTACTTC.

The V call is TRBV5-4, the J call TRBJ2-7; TRBD2 matches 15 bases. CDR1 and CDR2 from the germline V gene are SGHNT and YYREEE (reference sequence). The CDR3 consists of 17 residues. After removal of 4 bases from V and 4 bases from J, the junction contained 9 bases not matched to a gene. The CDR3 loop is CASSAGLAGGSLYEQYF. CDR3 nucleotides: TGTGCCAGCAGCGCCGGACTAGCGGGAGGGTCTCTTTACGAGCAGTACTTC.